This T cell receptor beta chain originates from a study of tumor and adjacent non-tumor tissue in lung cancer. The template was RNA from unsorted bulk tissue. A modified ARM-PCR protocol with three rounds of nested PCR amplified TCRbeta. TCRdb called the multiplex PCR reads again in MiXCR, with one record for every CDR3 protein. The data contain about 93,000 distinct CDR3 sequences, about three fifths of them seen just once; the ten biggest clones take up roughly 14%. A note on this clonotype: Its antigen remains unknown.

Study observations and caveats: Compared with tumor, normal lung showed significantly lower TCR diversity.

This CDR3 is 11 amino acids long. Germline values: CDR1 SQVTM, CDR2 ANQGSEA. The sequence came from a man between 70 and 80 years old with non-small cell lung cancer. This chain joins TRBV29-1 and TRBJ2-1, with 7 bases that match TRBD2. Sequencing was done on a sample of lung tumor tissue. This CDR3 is CSVATSHEQFF. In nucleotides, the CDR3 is TGCAGTGTAGCGACTAGCCATGAGCAGTTCTTC.